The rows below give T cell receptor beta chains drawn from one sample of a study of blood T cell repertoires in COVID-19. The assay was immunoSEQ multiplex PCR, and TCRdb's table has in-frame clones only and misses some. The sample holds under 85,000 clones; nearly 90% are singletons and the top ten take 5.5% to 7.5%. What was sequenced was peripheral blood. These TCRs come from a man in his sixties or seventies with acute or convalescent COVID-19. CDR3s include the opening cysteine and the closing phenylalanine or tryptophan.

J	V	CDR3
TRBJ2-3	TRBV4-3	CASSQDGPSGYTDTQYF
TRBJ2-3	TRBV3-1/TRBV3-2	CASGGGTVDTQYF
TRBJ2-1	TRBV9	CASPAGTGLSSYNEQFF
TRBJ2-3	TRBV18	CASSPMASGGTDTQYF
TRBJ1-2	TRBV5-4	CASSLANRGRAVDLGYGYTF
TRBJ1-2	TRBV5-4	CASSASRDSYGYTF
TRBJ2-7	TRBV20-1	CSASGDGAYEQYF
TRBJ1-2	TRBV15	CATSSLGGRAVGYTF
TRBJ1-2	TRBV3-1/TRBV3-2	CASSQAGPGQADSYGYTF
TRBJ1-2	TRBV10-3	CATGGARQGAGGGYTF
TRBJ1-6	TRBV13	CASSTHTYNSPLHF
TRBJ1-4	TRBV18	CASSNTRQGLGANEKLFF
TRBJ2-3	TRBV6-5	CASRNTGFRTDTQYF
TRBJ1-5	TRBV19	CASSTGTENQPQHF
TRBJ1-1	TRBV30	CAWSVMTGNTEAFF
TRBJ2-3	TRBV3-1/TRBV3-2	CASSQWAAGGTDTQYF
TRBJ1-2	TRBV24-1	CATSDLRGYTF
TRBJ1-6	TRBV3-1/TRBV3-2	CASSLLDTRVSPLHF
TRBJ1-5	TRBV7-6	CASSTSDRQPQHF
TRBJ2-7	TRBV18	CASSLMMGTGNSYEQYF
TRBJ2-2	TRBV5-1	CASSDRITGELFF
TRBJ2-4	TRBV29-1	CSVEQGNIQYF
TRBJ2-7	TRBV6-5	CASSSLASGSYEQYF
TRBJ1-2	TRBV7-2	CASTPYRDSHYGYTF
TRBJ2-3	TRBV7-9	CASSSEGPLSFTQYF
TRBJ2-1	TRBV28	CATQGSLGYNEQFF
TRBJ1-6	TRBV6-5	CASSYEGQPFSPLHF
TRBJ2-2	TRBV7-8	CASSKPTAVELFF
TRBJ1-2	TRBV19	CASSIGPTVNYGYTF
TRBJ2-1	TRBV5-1	CASSLGGLAGNEQFF
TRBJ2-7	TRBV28	CASSFQSGGVREQYF
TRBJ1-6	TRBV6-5	CASSYSNRGDSPLHF
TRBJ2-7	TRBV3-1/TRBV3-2	CASSQDRGQGVYEQYF
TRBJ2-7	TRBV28	CATVTSASGMYEQYF
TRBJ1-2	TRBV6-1	CASSERQGNLYGYTF
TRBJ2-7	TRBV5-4	CASSLGQVSSYEQYF
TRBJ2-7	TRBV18	CASSLGTGYTYEQYF
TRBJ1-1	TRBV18	CASSPVGTANTEAFF
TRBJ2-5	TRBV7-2	CASSLEGTGAQYF
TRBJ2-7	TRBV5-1	CASSPEGHGYEQYF
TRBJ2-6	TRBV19	CASSRRQGSLSGANVLTF
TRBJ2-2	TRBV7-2	CASSLDWERGTAGELFF
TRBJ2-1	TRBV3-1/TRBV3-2	CASSQVQNEQFF
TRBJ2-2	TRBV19	CASSNVRGNGELFF
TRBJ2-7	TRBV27	CASSTMGHPADEQYF
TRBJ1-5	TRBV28	CASSFRFSNQPQHF
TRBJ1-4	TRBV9	CASSRDRAEKLFF
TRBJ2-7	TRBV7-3	CASSLTQGEQYF
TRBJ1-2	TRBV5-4	CASSLRNLQGAEGYTF
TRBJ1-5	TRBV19	CASSFGSGTGTVQPQHF
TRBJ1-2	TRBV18	CASSPGVLLDGYTF
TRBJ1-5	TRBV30	CAWSVMGAISNQPQHF
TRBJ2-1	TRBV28	CASRLTSGRASYNEQFF
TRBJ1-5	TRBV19	CASAEGVKHSNQPQHF
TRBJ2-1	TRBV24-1	CATSDLWTSGNEQFF
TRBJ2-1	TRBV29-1	CSVDGSSSSYNEQFF
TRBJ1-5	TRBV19	CASSILTGNSYKRSNQPQHF